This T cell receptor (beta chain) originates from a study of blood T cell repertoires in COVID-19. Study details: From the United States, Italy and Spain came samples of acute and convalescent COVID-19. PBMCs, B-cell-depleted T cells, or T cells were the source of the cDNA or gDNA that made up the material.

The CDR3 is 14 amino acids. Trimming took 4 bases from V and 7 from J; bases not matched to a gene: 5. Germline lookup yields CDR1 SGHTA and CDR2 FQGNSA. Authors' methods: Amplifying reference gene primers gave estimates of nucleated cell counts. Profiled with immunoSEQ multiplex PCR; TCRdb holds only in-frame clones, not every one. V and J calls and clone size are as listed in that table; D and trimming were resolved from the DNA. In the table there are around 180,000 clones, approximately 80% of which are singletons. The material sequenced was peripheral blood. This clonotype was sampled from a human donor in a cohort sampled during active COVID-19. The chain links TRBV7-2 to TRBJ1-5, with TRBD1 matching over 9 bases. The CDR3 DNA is TGTGCCAGCAGCTCGACAGGGGGAGAGCAGCCCCAGCATTTT. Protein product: CASSSTGGEQPQHF.